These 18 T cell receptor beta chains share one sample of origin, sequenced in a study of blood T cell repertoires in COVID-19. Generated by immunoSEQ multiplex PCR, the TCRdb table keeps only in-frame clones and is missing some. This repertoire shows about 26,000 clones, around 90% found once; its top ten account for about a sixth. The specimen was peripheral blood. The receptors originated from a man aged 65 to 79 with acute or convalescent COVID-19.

The chain's CDR3 is CASSSTGGDTEAFF. The CDR3 DNA follows: TGCGCCAGCAGCTCTACAGGGGGCGACACTGAAGCTTTCTTT. This chain joins TRBV5-1 and TRBJ1-1, with 9 bases fitting TRBD1. V was clipped by 3 bases and J by 3 bases; unmatched bases: 3. This CDR3 is built from 14 residues. In germline, CDR1 is SGHRS, CDR2 YFSETQ.

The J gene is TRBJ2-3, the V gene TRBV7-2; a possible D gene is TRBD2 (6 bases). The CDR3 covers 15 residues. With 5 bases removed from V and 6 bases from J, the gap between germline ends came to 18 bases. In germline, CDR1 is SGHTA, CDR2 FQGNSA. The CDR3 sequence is CASSSPALASDTQYF. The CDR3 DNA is TGTGCCAGCAGCAGTCCGGCCCTAGCGTCGGATACGCAGTATTTT.

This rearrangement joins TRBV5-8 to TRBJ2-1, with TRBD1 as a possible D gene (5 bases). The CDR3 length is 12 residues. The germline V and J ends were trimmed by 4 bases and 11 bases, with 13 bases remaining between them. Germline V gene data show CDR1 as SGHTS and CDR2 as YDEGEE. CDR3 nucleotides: TGTGCCAGCAGCCCTCAGGGCAGCCAGCAGTTCTTC. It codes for CASSPQGSQQFF.

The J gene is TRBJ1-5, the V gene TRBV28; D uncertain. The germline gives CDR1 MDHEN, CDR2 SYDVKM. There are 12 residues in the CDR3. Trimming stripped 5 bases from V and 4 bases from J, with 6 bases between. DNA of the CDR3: TGTGCCAGCAGTGAGACTAATCAGCCCCAGCATTTT. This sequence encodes CASSETNQPQHF. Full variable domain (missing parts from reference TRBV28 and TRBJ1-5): DVKVTQSSRYLVKRTGEKVFLECVQDMDHENMFWYRQDPGLGLRLIYFSYDVKMKEKGDIPEGYSVSREKKERFSLILESASTNQTSMYLCASSETNQPQHFGDGTRLSIL.

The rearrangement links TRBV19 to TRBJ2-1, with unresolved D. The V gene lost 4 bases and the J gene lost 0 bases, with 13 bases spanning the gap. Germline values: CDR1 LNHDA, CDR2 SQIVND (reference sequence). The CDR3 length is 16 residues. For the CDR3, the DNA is TGTGCCAGTAGTAGCGGCGTAACCAGCTCCTACAATGAGCAGTTCTTC. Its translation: CASSSGVTSSYNEQFF.

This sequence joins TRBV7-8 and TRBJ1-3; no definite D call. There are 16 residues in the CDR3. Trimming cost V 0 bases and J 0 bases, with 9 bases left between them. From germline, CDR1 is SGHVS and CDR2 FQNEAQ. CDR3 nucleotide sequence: TGTGCCAGCAGCTTAGCGAACAGCCTCTCTGGAAACACCATATATTTT. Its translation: CASSLANSLSGNTIYF.

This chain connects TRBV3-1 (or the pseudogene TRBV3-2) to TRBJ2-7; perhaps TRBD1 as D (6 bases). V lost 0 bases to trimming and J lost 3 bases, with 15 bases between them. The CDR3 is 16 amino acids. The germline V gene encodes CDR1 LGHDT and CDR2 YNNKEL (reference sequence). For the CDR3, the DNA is TGTGCCAGCAGCCAAGATCGCCCAGGGGCTCACTACGAGCAGTACTTC. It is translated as CASSQDRPGAHYEQYF.

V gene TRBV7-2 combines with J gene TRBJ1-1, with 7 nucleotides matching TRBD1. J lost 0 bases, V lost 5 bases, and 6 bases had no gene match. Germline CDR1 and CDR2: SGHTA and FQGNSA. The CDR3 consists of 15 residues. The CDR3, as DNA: TGTGCCAGCAGCCCCCGGGGACAGATGAACACTGAAGCTTTCTTT. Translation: CASSPRGQMNTEAFF.

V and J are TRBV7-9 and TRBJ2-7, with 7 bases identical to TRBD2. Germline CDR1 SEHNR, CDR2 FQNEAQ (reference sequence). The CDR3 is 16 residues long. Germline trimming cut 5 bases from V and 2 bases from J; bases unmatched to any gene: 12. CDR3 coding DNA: TGTGCCAGCAGCGCAATCGCGGGACTAAACGCCTACGAGCAGTACTTC. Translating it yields CASSAIAGLNAYEQYF.

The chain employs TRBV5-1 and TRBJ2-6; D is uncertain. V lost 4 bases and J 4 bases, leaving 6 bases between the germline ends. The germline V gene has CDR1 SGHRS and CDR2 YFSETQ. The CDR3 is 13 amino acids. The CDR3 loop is CASSLSGANVLTF. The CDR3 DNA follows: TGCGCCAGCAGCCTGTCCGGGGCCAACGTCCTGACTTTC.

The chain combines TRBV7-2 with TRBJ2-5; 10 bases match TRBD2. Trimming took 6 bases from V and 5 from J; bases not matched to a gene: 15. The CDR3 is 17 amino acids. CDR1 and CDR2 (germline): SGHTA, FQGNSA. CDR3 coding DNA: TGTGCCAGCAGTCCCGCGGTGGTAGCGGGAGGTTGGGAGACCCAGTACTTC. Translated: CASSPAVVAGGWETQYF.

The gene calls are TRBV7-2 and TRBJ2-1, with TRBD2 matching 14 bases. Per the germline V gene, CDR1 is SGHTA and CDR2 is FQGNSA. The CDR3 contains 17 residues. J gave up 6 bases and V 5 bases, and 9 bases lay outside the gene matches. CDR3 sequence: CASSGGTSGRIINEQFF. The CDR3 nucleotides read TGTGCCAGCAGCGGAGGGACTAGCGGGAGAATCATCAATGAGCAGTTCTTC.

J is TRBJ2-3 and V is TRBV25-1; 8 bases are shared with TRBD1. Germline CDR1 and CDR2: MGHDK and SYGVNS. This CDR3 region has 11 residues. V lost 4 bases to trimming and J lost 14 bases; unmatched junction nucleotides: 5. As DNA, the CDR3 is TGTGCCAGCAGTGGGGGACAGGACACGTATTTT. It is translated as CASSGGQDTYF.

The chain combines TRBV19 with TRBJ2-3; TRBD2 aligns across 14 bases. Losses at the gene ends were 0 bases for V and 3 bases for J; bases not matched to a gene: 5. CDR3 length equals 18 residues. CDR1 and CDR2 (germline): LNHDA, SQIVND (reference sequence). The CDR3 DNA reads TGTGCCAGTAGTATAGACCCGGGACTAGCGGGAGAGACAGATACGCAGTATTTT. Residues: CASSIDPGLAGETDTQYF. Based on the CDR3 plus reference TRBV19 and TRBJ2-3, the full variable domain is DGGITQSPKYLFRKEGQNVTLSCEQNLNHDAMYWYRQDPGQGLRLIYYSQIVNDFQKGDIAEGYSVSREKKESFPLTVTSAQKNPTAFYLCASSIDPGLAGETDTQYFGPGTRLTVL.

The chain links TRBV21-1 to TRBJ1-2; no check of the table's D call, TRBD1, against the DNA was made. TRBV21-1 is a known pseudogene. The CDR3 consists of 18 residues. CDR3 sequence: CASSETRTGEYSNYGYTF. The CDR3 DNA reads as TGTGCCAGCAGCGAAACCCGGACAGGGGAATATTCTAACTATGGCTACACCTTC.

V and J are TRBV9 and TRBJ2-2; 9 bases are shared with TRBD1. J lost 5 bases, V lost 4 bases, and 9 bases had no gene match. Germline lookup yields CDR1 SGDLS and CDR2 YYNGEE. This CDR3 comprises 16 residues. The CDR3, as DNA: TGTGCCAGCAGCTCACCCGCCGGGACAGGGACCGGGGAGCTGTTTTTT. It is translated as CASSSPAGTGTGELFF.

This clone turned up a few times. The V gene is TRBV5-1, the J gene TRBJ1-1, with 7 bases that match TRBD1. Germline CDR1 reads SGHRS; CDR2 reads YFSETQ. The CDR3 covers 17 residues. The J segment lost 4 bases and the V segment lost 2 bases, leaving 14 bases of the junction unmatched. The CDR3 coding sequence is TGCGCCAGCAGCTTAAGTCCGACAGGGAGGTGGAGCACTGAAGCTTTCTTT. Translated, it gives CASSLSPTGRWSTEAFF. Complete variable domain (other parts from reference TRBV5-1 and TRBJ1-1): KAGVTQTPRYLIKTRGQQVTLSCSPISGHRSVSWYQQTPGQGLQFLFEYFSETQRNKGNFPGRFSGRQFSNSRSEMNVSTLELGDSALYLCASSLSPTGRWSTEAFFGQGTRLTVV.

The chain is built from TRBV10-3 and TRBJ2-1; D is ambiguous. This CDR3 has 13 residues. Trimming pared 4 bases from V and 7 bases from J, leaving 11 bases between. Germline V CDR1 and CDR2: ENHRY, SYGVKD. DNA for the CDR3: TGTGCCATCAGTGGTCAGGTTTATAATGAGCAGTTCTTC. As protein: CAISGQVYNEQFF.